The 13 T cell receptor beta chains reported below all come from one sample, sequenced in a study of blood T cell repertoires in COVID-19. Profiled with immunoSEQ multiplex PCR; TCRdb holds only in-frame clones, not every one. The table lists a few hundred thousand clones, 85% of them singletons, with about 7% in the top ten. The specimen was PBMCs or T cells enriched from blood (not recorded which). These receptors were obtained from a woman between 45 and 65 years old who had been exposed to COVID-19.

The chain couples TRBV3-1 (or the pseudogene TRBV3-2) to TRBJ2-7; 8 bases fit TRBD2. CDR3 length: 16 amino acids. V dropped 5 bases and J dropped 4; count of bases not matched to a gene: 13. Germline loops: CDR1 LGHDT, CDR2 YNNKEL (reference sequence). The DNA for the CDR3 is TGTGCCAGCAGCGCCGGGAACGGGGGGGAATGGTACGAGCAGTACTTC. Translated, it gives CASSAGNGGEWYEQYF.

The V gene is TRBV19, the J gene TRBJ1-1; 8 bases agree with TRBD1. Germline-derived CDR1 and CDR2 are LNHDA and SQIVND (reference sequence). J lost 1 base, V lost 2 bases, and 6 bases had no gene match. CDR3 length equals 16 residues. Written as DNA, the CDR3 is TGTGCCAGTAGTATACAGGGGGCAGGGGGGAACACTGAAGCTTTCTTT. This codes for CASSIQGAGGNTEAFF.

V usage is TRBV7-9 and J usage is TRBJ1-3; no reliable D call. Germline-derived CDR1 and CDR2 are SEHNR and FQNEAQ (reference sequence). The CDR3 consists of 15 residues. Trimming took 3 bases from V and 0 from J, leaving 9 bases between them. CDR3 sequence: CASSLGDGSGNTIYF. DNA for the CDR3: TGTGCCAGCAGCTTGGGAGACGGCTCTGGAAACACCATATATTTT.

The sample holds a few counts of this clone. The chain links TRBV28 to TRBJ1-1, with TRBD1 identical over 8 bases. Germline-derived CDR1 and CDR2 are MDHEN and SYDVKM. V was clipped by 2 bases and J by 5 bases; unmatched bases: 7. This CDR3 spans 15 amino acids. The CDR3 spells CASSLARGLGTEAFF. CDR3 bases: TGTGCCAGCAGTTTAGCCAGGGGGCTAGGGACTGAAGCTTTCTTT.

The chain is built from TRBV7-2 and TRBJ1-6; D gene unclear. The CDR3 runs 16 residues. Trimming removed 5 bases at V and 6 bases at J, with 17 bases between. Germline lookup yields CDR1 SGHTA and CDR2 FQGNSA. CDR3 region: CASSPTHYLLNSPLHF. Here the CDR3 DNA reads TGTGCCAGCAGCCCTACACACTACCTCCTTAATTCACCCCTCCACTTT.

This rearrangement joins TRBV6-6 to TRBJ1-2; TRBD1 matches at 7 bases. Germline V gene sequence: CDR1 MNHNY, CDR2 SVGAGI (reference sequence). The length of the CDR3 is 14 residues. Unmatched junction bases numbered 7, after V lost 5 bases and J lost 4 bases. CDR3 DNA sequence: TGTGCCAGCAGTCAAACAGGGGTTCGCTATGGCTACACCTTC. The encoded protein is CASSQTGVRYGYTF.

The V call is TRBV10-3, the J call TRBJ1-2, with D possibly TRBD1 on 6 matching bases. Germline lookup yields CDR1 ENHRY and CDR2 SYGVKD. V was trimmed by 8 bases and J by 0 bases, leaving 10 bases between them. This CDR3 is built from 13 residues. The CDR3 nucleotides are TGTGCCATCCAGGACAGTACTAACTATGGCTACACCTTC. It translates to CAIQDSTNYGYTF.

The chain is built from TRBV24-1 and TRBJ2-7; a possible D gene is TRBD1 (6 bases). The V gene lost 3 bases and the J gene lost 6 bases, with 14 bases spanning the gap. The CDR3 has 14 residues. Germline V gives CDR1 KGHDR, CDR2 SFDVKD. The DNA for the CDR3 is TGTGCCACCAGTGATGCAGGGGCTGCAGGCGAGCAGTACTTC. Its translation is CATSDAGAAGEQYF.

This clone was seen a single time. This rearrangement joins TRBV7-9 to TRBJ2-3; 10 bases match TRBD1. CDR1 SEHNR and CDR2 FQNEAQ come from the germline V gene (reference sequence). V trimming: 5 bases; J trimming: 2 bases; junction bases outside the gene matches: 4. The CDR3 length is 15 residues. CDR3 bases: TGTGCCAGCAGCCCCGGGACAGGGGCCACAGATACGCAGTATTTT. This encodes CASSPGTGATDTQYF.

The chain joins TRBV4-2 to TRBJ1-2; no clear D. CDR1 is LGHNA, CDR2 YNFKEQ, per germline. The V and J ends lost 1 base and 2 bases respectively, with 8 bases between them. This CDR3 region has 14 residues. The CDR3, as DNA: TGTGCCAGCAGCCAAGTGAACAGCAACTATGGCTACACCTTC. This codes for CASSQVNSNYGYTF.

CDR3 coding DNA: TGTGCCAGCCACCCAGCGGGGGTGAAGACAGATACGCAGTATTTT. Encoded protein: CASHPAGVKTDTQYF. The chain employs TRBV27 and TRBJ2-3; 8 bases align to TRBD2. V lost 8 bases, J lost 3 bases, and 10 bases stayed unmatched. The CDR3 covers 15 residues. Germline CDR1 MNHEY, CDR2 SMNVEV (reference sequence).

Regarding this clone: One junction end does not reproduce the germline sequence, and a read error may be involved. The rearrangement uses TRBV6-1 and TRBJ2-6; the D is unclear. From germline, CDR1 is MNHNS and CDR2 SASEGT. The CDR3 has 15 amino acids. This chain's CDR3 is CASRDPGSGANVLTF. CDR3 DNA: TGTGCCAGCCGTGACCCCGGCTCTGGGGCCAACGTCCTGACTTTC.

A few counts support this clone. The chain links TRBV9 to TRBJ2-7, with 10 bases aligning to TRBD1. With V trimmed by 3 bases and J by 4 bases, 4 bases remained unmatched. The CDR3 spans 14 residues. CDR1 and CDR2 (germline): SGDLS, YYNGEE. In DNA, the CDR3 is TGTGCCAGCAGCGCGGGACAGGGGATGTACGAGCAGTACTTC. Its protein is CASSAGQGMYEQYF.